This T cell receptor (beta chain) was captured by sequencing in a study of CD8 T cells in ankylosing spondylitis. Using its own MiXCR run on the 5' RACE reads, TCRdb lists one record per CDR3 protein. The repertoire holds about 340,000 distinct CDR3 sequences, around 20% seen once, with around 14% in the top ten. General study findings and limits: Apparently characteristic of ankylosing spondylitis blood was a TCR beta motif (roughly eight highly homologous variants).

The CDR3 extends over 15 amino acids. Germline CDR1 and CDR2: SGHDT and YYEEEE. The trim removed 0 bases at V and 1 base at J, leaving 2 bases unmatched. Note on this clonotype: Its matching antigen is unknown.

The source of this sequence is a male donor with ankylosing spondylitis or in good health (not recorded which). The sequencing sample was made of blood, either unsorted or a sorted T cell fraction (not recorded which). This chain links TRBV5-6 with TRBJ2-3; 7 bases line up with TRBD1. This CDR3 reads CASSLVGTGTDTQYF. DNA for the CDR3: TGTGCCAGCAGCTTGGTAGGGACAGGCACAGATACGCAGTATTTT.